The rows below give T cell receptor beta chains drawn from one sample of a study of T cell responses to AZD1222 COVID-19 vaccine. Repertoires were generated with immunoSEQ multiplex PCR, while TCRdb's copy carries only in-frame clones and drops some. This sample has 120,000 to 150,000 clones, with more than 70% found just once. This specimen was peripheral blood, taken 28 days after the second AZD1222 dose. The receptors were gathered from an adult who received the AZD1222 COVID-19 vaccine. The CDR3 runs from the conserved cysteine through the conserved F or W. D genes are given only for firm matches. Size values are once, few and many counts, or a class for expanded clones, and some rows have none.

D gene	clone size	J gene	V gene	CDR3 length	CDR3 protein	CDR3 DNA
-	once	TRBJ2-5	TRBV29-1	13	CSVEDIGWKTQYF	TGCAGCGTTGAAGATATTGGCTGGAAGACCCAGTACTTC
-	-	TRBJ2-2	TRBV19	15	CASSIVVGGRGELFF	TGTGCCAGTAGTATAGTGGTGGGTGGACGCGGGGAGCTGTTTTTT
-	-	TRBJ2-7	TRBV6-5	11	CASSLGGEQYF	TGTGCCAGCAGTCTAGGTGGTGAGCAGTACTTC
-	-	TRBJ2-5	TRBV5-5	15	CASSYSSSRGETQYF	TGTGCCAGCAGCTATAGCAGCTCGAGGGGGGAGACCCAGTACTTC
-	-	TRBJ1-1	TRBV6-5	13	CASSLDRGTEAFF	TGTGCCAGCAGTCTCGATCGGGGAACTGAAGCTTTCTTT
-	-	TRBJ2-7	TRBV4-3	14	CASSQEYQGREQYF	TGCGCCAGCAGCCAAGAGTATCAGGGCCGCGAGCAGTACTTC
TRBD1	-	TRBJ2-6	TRBV11-3	15	CASSQGASGANVLTF	TGTGCCAGCAGCCAGGGGGCGTCTGGGGCCAACGTCCTGACTTTC
-	-	TRBJ2-1	TRBV11-1	13	CASSSLWDNEQFF	TGTGCCAGCAGCTCCCTTTGGGACAATGAGCAGTTCTTC
-	-	TRBJ1-1	TRBV25-1	14	CASSGPGGGTEAFF	TGTGCCAGCAGTGGCCCGGGGGGGGGCACTGAAGCTTTCTTT
TRBD1	-	TRBJ2-7	TRBV7-9	14	CASSLQGQMDEQYF	TGTGCCAGCAGCTTACAGGGACAGATGGACGAGCAGTACTTC
-	-	TRBJ2-7	TRBV27	15	CASSIRGPSSYEQYF	TGTGCCAGCAGTATCAGGGGTCCCAGCTCCTACGAGCAGTACTTC
TRBD2	few	TRBJ2-5	TRBV20-1	15	CSASRHSGGSETQYF	TGCAGTGCTAGTAGACACTCCGGGGGGTCGGAGACCCAGTACTTC
TRBD1	-	TRBJ1-2	TRBV27	13	CASSLFGTDGYTF	TGTGCCAGCAGTTTATTCGGGACAGATGGCTACACCTTC
-	-	TRBJ1-1	TRBV6-1	13	CASSDRVNTEAFF	TGTGCCAGCAGTGACAGGGTGAACACTGAAGCTTTCTTT
TRBD2	-	TRBJ2-1	TRBV4-2	19	CASSQDRTSGEYSRNEQFF	TGTGCCAGCAGCCAAGATAGGACTAGCGGGGAATACTCACGGAATGAGCAGTTCTTC
-	-	TRBJ1-1	TRBV11-2	13	CASSYRGITEAFF	TGTGCCAGCAGCTATCGGGGGATCACTGAAGCTTTCTTT
-	-	TRBJ1-2	TRBV2	13	CASRQGRNYGYTF	TGTGCCAGCAGGCAGGGGAGGAACTATGGCTACACCTTC
-	-	TRBJ2-1	TRBV11-2	13	CASSLGVGNEQFF	TGTGCCAGCAGCCTGGGAGTCGGCAATGAGCAGTTCTTC
-	-	TRBJ1-2	TRBV19	14	CASRPGRSNYGYTF	TGTGCCAGTAGACCAGGGCGAAGTAACTATGGCTACACCTTC
-	-	TRBJ1-1	TRBV19	14	CASIYTGRNTEAFF	TGTGCCAGTATTTATACGGGCAGGAACACTGAAGCTTTCTTT
-	few	TRBJ2-7	TRBV11-2	15	CASSLNPGTSYEQYF	TGTGCCAGCAGCTTAAATCCCGGGACTTCCTACGAGCAGTACTTC
-	-	TRBJ1-4	TRBV7-9	14	CASSLSRLNEKLFF	TGTGCCAGCAGCTTATCTCGACTTAATGAAAAACTGTTTTTT
TRBD2	-	TRBJ2-1	TRBV29-1	12	CSVEGLEDEQFF	TGCAGCGTTGAGGGACTAGAGGATGAGCAGTTCTTC
TRBD2	-	TRBJ2-5	TRBV2	19	CASSEATSLSGTDQETQYF	TGTGCCAGCAGTGAAGCAACATCCTTAAGCGGGACGGACCAAGAGACCCAGTACTTC
-	-	TRBJ1-2	TRBV5-1	15	CASRATFLQYYGYTF	TGCGCCAGCCGGGCCACCTTCCTACAGTACTATGGCTACACCTTC
-	-	TRBJ2-1	TRBV29-1	12	CSVSGSYNEQFF	TGCAGCGTTTCGGGCTCCTACAATGAGCAGTTCTTC
TRBD2	once	TRBJ2-6	TRBV14	18	CASSQGLAGRDGANVLTF	TGTGCCAGCAGCCAAGGACTAGCGGGACGGGATGGGGCCAACGTCCTGACTTTC